The 7 T cell receptor beta chains below all came from one sample that was sequenced in a study of blood T cell repertoires in COVID-19. Profiled with immunoSEQ multiplex PCR; TCRdb holds only in-frame clones, not every one. Found here are some 180,000 clones, 70% to 85% of them singletons; the top ten hold about 5%. The sequenced sample was PBMCs or T cells enriched from blood (not recorded which). The receptors originated from a woman aged 60 to 75 with acute COVID-19.

In DNA, the CDR3 is TGTGCCAGCAGCGTAGTCGGAGCAGGGTTTTCTGGGGCCAACGTCCTGACTTTC. It is translated as CASSVVGAGFSGANVLTF. The gene calls are TRBV9 and TRBJ2-6, with D possibly TRBD1 on 5 matching bases. CDR3 size: 18 residues. V lost 0 bases, J lost 1 base, and 14 bases lay in between. Germline CDR1 reads SGDLS; CDR2 reads YYNGEE. The variable domain in full, completed from reference TRBV9 and TRBJ2-6, reads DSGVTQTPKHLITATGQRVTLRCSPRSGDLSVYWYQQSLDQGLQFLIQYYNGEERAKGNILERFSAQQFPDLHSELNLSSLELGDSALYFCASSVVGAGFSGANVLTFGAGSRLTVL.

V and J are TRBV9 and TRBJ2-7; tentative D call: TRBD1 (6 bases). The length of the CDR3 is 16 residues. Trimming removed 3 bases from V and 2 bases from J, with 18 bases in between. Germline V gene lookup returns CDR1 SGDLS and CDR2 YYNGEE. The CDR3 DNA reads as TGTGCCAGCAGCGGAACAGGGACGAGCCGGGCCTACGAGCAGTACTTC. This codes for CASSGTGTSRAYEQYF.

The rearrangement uses TRBV10-1 and TRBJ2-1, with D perhaps matching TRBD2 (7 bases). CDR3 size: 14 residues. CDR1 WNHNN and CDR2 SYGVQD come from the germline V gene (reference sequence). The V end was cut by 5 bases, the J end by 7 bases, with 15 bases between. CDR3 nucleotides: TGCGCCAGCAGTTTGGGGGGGGGCAGGAATGAGCAGTTCTTC. Translated, it gives CASSLGGGRNEQFF.

This rearrangement joins TRBV2 to TRBJ2-3; the match to TRBD1 covers 10 bases. The CDR3 contains 15 residues. The V gene's germline CDR1 is SNHLY and CDR2 FYNNEI. J lost 6 bases, V lost 6 bases, and 9 bases had no gene match. The CDR3 nucleotides read TGTGCCAGCAGAGACCATGGGACAGGGGTCGATACGCAGTATTTT. It is translated as CASRDHGTGVDTQYF.

The genes are TRBV9 and TRBJ1-4, with D tentatively TRBD1 (6 bases). Deletions cut 3 bases from V and 4 bases from J, with 13 bases between. Looked up from germline, CDR1 is SGDLS and CDR2 is YYNGEE. This CDR3 is built from 15 residues. CDR3 sequence: CASSARVGGNEKLFF. The CDR3 DNA follows: TGTGCCAGCAGCGCCCGTGTAGGGGGTAATGAAAAACTGTTTTTT.

V and J are TRBV5-4 and TRBJ1-3; no definite D call. Germline loops: CDR1 SGHNT, CDR2 YYREEE (reference sequence). This CDR3 spans 16 amino acids. Deletions cut 1 base from V and 0 bases from J, with 11 bases between. The CDR3 sequence: CASSLIGDSSGNTIYF. CDR3 DNA sequence: TGTGCCAGCAGCTTGATCGGGGATAGCTCTGGAAACACCATATATTTT. Combining the CDR3 with reference TRBV5-4 and TRBJ1-3 gives the whole variable domain ETGVTQSPTHLIKTRGQQVTLRCSSQSGHNTVSWYQQALGQGPQFIFQYYREEENGRGNFPPRFSGLQFPNYSSELNVNALELDDSALYLCASSLIGDSSGNTIYFGEGSWLTVV.

V gene TRBV19 combines with J gene TRBJ1-5, with 7 bases lining up with TRBD1. CDR1 and CDR2 from the germline V gene are LNHDA and SQIVND (reference sequence). The CDR3 has 17 residues. Unmatched junction bases numbered 8, after V lost 3 bases and J lost 0 bases. CDR3 sequence reads: CASSMRQGPYSNQPQHF. In DNA, the CDR3 is TGTGCCAGTAGTATGAGACAGGGACCTTATAGCAATCAGCCCCAGCATTTT.